This T cell receptor (beta chain) was documented in a study of CD8 T cells in ankylosing spondylitis. General study results and limits: The authors reported significant enrichment of disease-linked clones in matched ankylosing spondylitis synovial fluid. Several highly homologous variants made up a TCR beta motif that seemed to typify ankylosing spondylitis blood.

This clonotype was recorded at least ten times. What it binds is unknown. Germline V gene sequence: CDR1 MNHEY, CDR2 SVGAGI. V trimming: 9 bases; J trimming: 4 bases; junction bases outside the gene matches: 3. The CDR3 covers 12 residues. Quantitative 5'-RACE with molecular barcodes generated TCR beta libraries. TCRdb re-called the 5' RACE reads through MiXCR, storing one row per CDR3 protein. The sample lists some 180,000 distinct CDR3 sequences, 15% to 20% occurring once. The receptor comes from a male donor aged 10 to 35 with ankylosing spondylitis or in good health (not recorded which). The material sequenced was blood, either unsorted or a sorted T cell fraction (not recorded which). The V call is TRBV6-5, the J call TRBJ2-5, with 9 nucleotides matching TRBD2. Written as DNA, the CDR3 is TGTGCCAGTGCAGCGGGAGGAGAGACCCAGTACTTC. As protein: CASAAGGETQYF.